Listed below are T cell receptor beta chains from one sample, sequenced in a study of T cells after yellow fever vaccination. Via MiXCR, TCRdb re-called the 5' RACE reads, giving one row per CDR3 protein. The sample lists some 16,000 distinct CDR3 sequences; roughly 3.7% were seen once. Material: PBMCs, either bulk or a sorted T-cell subset (CD4+, CD8+, memory, or dextramer-sorted; not recorded which), obtained 15 days after the yellow fever booster vaccination. The receptors shown here come from a young man who received the YFV17D yellow fever vaccine. CDR3s include the opening cysteine and the closing phenylalanine or tryptophan. The order of the fields is clone size, D gene, V gene, J gene, CDR3 protein, CDR3 DNA. D genes are given only for firm matches. For some rows the clone size is stated as once, few or many, or as a class when expanded; others skip it.

>many|TRBD1|TRBV7-9|TRBJ1-4
CASSLTGGAEEKLFF
TGTGCCAGCAGCTTGACAGGGGGCGCGGAGGAAAAACTGTTTTTT
>many|.|TRBV19|TRBJ2-7
CASSIEGNPYEQYF
TGTGCCAGTAGTATCGAGGGGAACCCCTACGAGCAGTACTTC
>many|.|TRBV11-2|TRBJ1-2
CASSPHGTQGSNGYTF
TGTGCCAGCAGCCCTCACGGGACACAGGGCAGTAATGGCTACACCTTC
>many|.|TRBV20-1|TRBJ2-1
CSARPGLQTGEQFF
TGCAGTGCTAGGCCGGGACTTCAAACCGGAGAGCAGTTCTTC
>many|.|TRBV5-4|TRBJ1-2
CASSLSAEPNYGYTF
TGTGCCAGCAGCTTGTCCGCCGAACCTAACTATGGCTACACCTTC
>many|TRBD1|TRBV2|TRBJ1-1
CASSEDPRGHGTEAFF
TGTGCCAGCAGTGAAGACCCCAGGGGGCACGGCACTGAAGCTTTCTTT
>many|.|TRBV27|TRBJ2-7
CASSLSAEPPIYEQYF
TGTGCCAGCAGTTTATCTGCGGAACCCCCCATCTACGAGCAGTACTTC
>few|.|TRBV11-2|TRBJ2-6
CASSSPRGANVLTF
TGTGCCAGCAGTTCCCCCCGGGGGGCCAACGTCCTGACTTTC
>many|.|TRBV4-3|TRBJ1-3
CASSQEYDNGRSGNTIYF
TGCGCCAGCAGCCAAGAGTATGACAACGGACGCTCTGGAAACACCATATATTTT
>many|TRBD2|TRBV19|TRBJ2-2
CASSILLAGEYTGELFF
TGTGCCAGTAGTATACTCCTAGCGGGAGAGTACACCGGGGAGCTGTTTTTT
>many|.|TRBV30|TRBJ2-2
CAWSQRAPGSPTGELFF
TGTGCCTGGAGTCAGAGGGCCCCGGGCAGTCCCACCGGGGAGCTGTTTTTT
>many|TRBD1|TRBV27|TRBJ2-5
CASSKTGGRGETQYF
TGTGCCAGCAGTAAGACAGGGGGGCGCGGAGAGACCCAGTACTTC
>many|TRBD1|TRBV28|TRBJ1-1
CASWDSLNTEAFF
TGTGCCAGCTGGGACAGCCTTAACACTGAAGCTTTCTTT
>many|.|TRBV27|TRBJ1-6
CASSLSDRYNSPLHF
TGTGCCAGCAGTTTATCCGACCGGTATAATTCACCCCTCCACTTT
>many|TRBD2|TRBV12-3/TRBV12-4|TRBJ2-1
CASSLSSGFNEQFF
TGTGCCAGCAGTTTATCTAGCGGGTTCAATGAGCAGTTCTTC
>many|.|TRBV29-1|TRBJ2-7
CSVVTDHSYEQYF
TGCAGCGTCGTGACAGACCATTCCTACGAGCAGTACTTC
>many|.|TRBV11-2|TRBJ2-7
CASSLPQGQTNYEQYF
TGTGCCAGCAGCTTGCCCCAAGGACAGACCAACTACGAGCAGTACTTC
>few|.|TRBV7-3|TRBJ2-5
CASSPWPQETQYF
TGTGCCAGCAGCCCTTGGCCCCAAGAGACCCAGTACTTC
>few|TRBD2|TRBV20-1|TRBJ2-3
CCARGLAGDTDTQYF
TGCTGTGCTAGGGGACTAGCGGGAGACACAGATACGCAGTATTTT
>many|TRBD1|TRBV13|TRBJ2-7
CASSQGQTLYEQYF
TGTGCCAGCAGCCAGGGACAGACCCTCTACGAGCAGTACTTC
>many|TRBD1|TRBV12-3/TRBV12-4|TRBJ1-2
CASRPDRGQFSGYTF
TGTGCCAGCAGGCCCGACAGGGGCCAATTCTCCGGCTACACCTTC
>many|.|TRBV18|TRBJ1-1
CASSPVSGPNTEAFF
TGTGCCAGCTCACCAGTTTCGGGACCGAACACTGAAGCTTTCTTT
>many|.|TRBV6-1|TRBJ2-1
CASRERGSYNEQFF
TGTGCCAGCAGGGAGCGAGGGTCCTACAATGAGCAGTTCTTC
>medium-sized|.|TRBV7-2|TRBJ2-3
CASSSGTTDTQYF
TGTGCCAGCAGCTCCGGGACCACAGATACGCAGTATTTT
>many|TRBD1|TRBV28|TRBJ2-7
CASIGQGSYEQYF
TGTGCCAGCATCGGACAGGGCTCCTACGAGCAGTACTTC
>many|.|TRBV4-2|TRBJ1-4
CASSQDRASTNEKLFF
TGTGCCAGCAGCCAAGACAGGGCCTCAACTAATGAAAAACTGTTTTTT
>many|.|TRBV18|TRBJ2-5
CASSRTDQETQYF
TGTGCCAGCTCACGTACTGACCAAGAGACCCAGTACTTC
>medium-sized|.|TRBV4-2|TRBJ2-1
CASSQVALSQDEQFF
TGTGCCAGCAGCCAAGTGGCTCTATCCCAGGATGAGCAGTTCTTC
>many|.|TRBV12-3/TRBV12-4|TRBJ2-3
CASSLGSVDTQYF
TGTGCCAGCAGTTTGGGATCGGTAGATACGCAGTATTTT
>many|TRBD1|TRBV5-6|TRBJ2-5
CASSSGGLAETQYF
TGTGCCAGCAGCTCAGGGGGCTTGGCGGAGACCCAGTACTTC
>medium-sized|.|TRBV3-1|TRBJ2-7
CASRNNYEQYF
TGTGCCAGCCGGAATAACTACGAGCAGTACTTC
>many|.|TRBV7-2|TRBJ1-2
CASSLLQNYGYTF
TGTGCCAGCAGCTTACTACAGAACTATGGCTACACCTTC
>many|.|TRBV7-9|TRBJ2-3
CASSLGQERGGTDTQYF
TGTGCCAGCAGTTTGGGCCAGGAAAGAGGGGGAACAGATACGCAGTATTTT
>.|.|TRBV18|TRBJ1-3
CASSPRDSGNTIYF
TGTGCCAGCTCCCCCCGGGACTCTGGAAACACCATATATTTT
>many|.|TRBV5-1|TRBJ1-1
CASSFKLDEGNTEAFF
TGCGCCAGCAGCTTCAAACTAGATGAGGGGAATACTGAAGCTTTCTTT
>many|.|TRBV11-2|TRBJ2-3
CASGLEGTDTQYF
TGTGCCAGCGGATTAGAGGGCACAGATACGCAGTATTTT
>many|TRBD2|TRBV30|TRBJ2-7
CASKKRTSGSYEQYF
TGTGCCTCTAAGAAAAGGACTAGCGGGAGCTACGAGCAGTACTTC
>many|.|TRBV11-3|TRBJ2-7
CASSLDTAYEQYF
TGTGCCAGCAGCTTAGATACGGCATACGAGCAGTACTTC
>many|TRBD2|TRBV20-1|TRBJ2-3
CSASAGGSTDTQYF
TGCAGTGCTAGCGCGGGAGGTAGCACAGATACGCAGTATTTT
>.|.|TRBV7-9|TRBJ2-1
CASSSNEQFF
TGTGCCAGCAGCTCGAATGAGCAGTTCTTC
>medium-sized|.|TRBV6-6|TRBJ2-5
CASSYTRETQYF
TGTGCCAGCAGTTATACTAGGGAGACCCAGTACTTC
>many|.|TRBV11-2|TRBJ1-4
CASSTQGEEEKLFF
TGTGCCAGCAGCACACAGGGAGAGGAGGAAAAACTGTTTTTT
>many|.|TRBV5-1|TRBJ2-5
CASSPGQGGISETQYF
TGCGCCAGCAGTCCTGGACAGGGAGGGATCAGTGAGACCCAGTACTTC
>medium-sized|.|TRBV7-2|TRBJ1-1
CASTLDPATMNTEAFF
TGTGCCAGCACCCTGGACCCAGCTACCATGAACACTGAAGCTTTCTTT
>many|TRBD2|TRBV5-4|TRBJ2-3
CASSLRRLAGADTQYF
TGTGCCAGCAGCTTGCGAAGACTAGCGGGAGCCGACACGCAGTATTTT
>many|.|TRBV15|TRBJ1-6
CATSRDPQGFGNSPLHF
TGTGCCACCAGCAGAGATCCCCAGGGGTTTGGTAATTCACCCCTCCACTTT
>many|.|TRBV15|TRBJ1-2
CATTEEGGSIYGYTF
TGTGCCACCACCGAAGAGGGCGGGAGTATCTATGGCTACACCTTC
>many|.|TRBV20-1|TRBJ2-1
CSARVIRIERAEQFF
TGCAGTGCTAGGGTGATCAGAATTGAGAGAGCTGAGCAGTTCTTC
>many|.|TRBV27|TRBJ2-1
CASSSGSSYNEQFF
TGTGCCAGCAGTTCTGGAAGCTCCTACAATGAGCAGTTCTTC
>many|.|TRBV6-1|TRBJ2-1
CASSGRGPSSYNEQFF
TGTGCCAGCAGTGGGCGGGGACCCAGCTCCTACAATGAGCAGTTCTTC
>many|TRBD2|TRBV5-6|TRBJ2-7
CASSAGGSYEQYF
TGTGCCAGCAGCGCCGGCGGGAGCTACGAGCAGTACTTC
>.|.|TRBV7-5|TRBJ1-1
CISASAGSRCALRLIAFF
.
>many|.|TRBV29-1|TRBJ1-1
CSVEDDALGATEAFF
TGCAGCGTTGAAGATGACGCCTTAGGGGCCACTGAAGCTTTCTTT
>many|TRBD2|TRBV12-3/TRBV12-4|TRBJ2-4
CASSFSAGRAPKNIQYF
TGTGCCAGCAGTTTCTCGGCCGGGAGGGCGCCCAAAAACATTCAGTACTTC
>many|TRBD1|TRBV7-9|TRBJ2-5
CASSHGQGQETQYF
TGTGCCAGCAGCCACGGACAGGGCCAAGAGACCCAGTACTTC
>many|TRBD2|TRBV5-5|TRBJ2-5
CASSFGSGNHRETQYF
TGTGCCAGCAGCTTCGGGAGCGGGAATCACCGTGAGACCCAGTACTTC
>many|.|TRBV20-1|TRBJ2-1
CSARAPARGNSYNEQFF
TGCAGTGCTAGAGCCCCAGCTCGCGGGAATTCCTACAATGAGCAGTTCTTC